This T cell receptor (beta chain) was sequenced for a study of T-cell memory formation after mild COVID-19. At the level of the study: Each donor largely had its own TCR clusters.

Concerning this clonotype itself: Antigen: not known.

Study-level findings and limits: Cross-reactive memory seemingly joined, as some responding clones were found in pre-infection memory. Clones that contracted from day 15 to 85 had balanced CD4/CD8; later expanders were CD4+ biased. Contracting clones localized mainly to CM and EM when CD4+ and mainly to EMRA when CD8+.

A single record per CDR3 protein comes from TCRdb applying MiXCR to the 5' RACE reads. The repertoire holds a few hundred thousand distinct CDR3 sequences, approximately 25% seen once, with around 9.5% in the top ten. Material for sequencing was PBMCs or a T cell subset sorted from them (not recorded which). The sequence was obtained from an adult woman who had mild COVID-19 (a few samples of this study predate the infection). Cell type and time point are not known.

In nucleotides, the CDR3 is TGTGCCAGCAGTTTGGGGGTCCTCCAAGAGACCCAGTACTTC. It is translated as CASSLGVLQETQYF. V gene TRBV12-3 or TRBV12-4 combines with J gene TRBJ2-5; D possibly matches TRBD1 or TRBD2 (5 bases each). Deletions cut 3 bases from V and 1 base from J, with 9 bases between. CDR3 length: 14 residues.